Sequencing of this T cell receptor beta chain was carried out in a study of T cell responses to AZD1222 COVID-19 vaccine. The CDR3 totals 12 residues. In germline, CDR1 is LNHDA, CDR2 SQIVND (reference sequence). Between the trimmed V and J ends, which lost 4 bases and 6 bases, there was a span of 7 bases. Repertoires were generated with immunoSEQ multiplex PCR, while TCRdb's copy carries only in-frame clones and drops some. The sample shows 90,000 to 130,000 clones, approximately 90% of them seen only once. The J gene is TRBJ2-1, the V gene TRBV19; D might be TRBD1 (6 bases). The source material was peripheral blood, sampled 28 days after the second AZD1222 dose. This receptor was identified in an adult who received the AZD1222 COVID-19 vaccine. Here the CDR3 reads CASSTQGNEQFF. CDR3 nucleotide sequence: TGTGCCAGTAGTACACAGGGCAATGAGCAGTTCTTC. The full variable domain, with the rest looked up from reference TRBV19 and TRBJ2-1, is DGGITQSPKYLFRKEGQNVTLSCEQNLNHDAMYWYRQDPGQGLRLIYYSQIVNDFQKGDIAEGYSVSREKKESFPLTVTSAQKNPTAFYLCASSTQGNEQFFGPGTRLTVL.